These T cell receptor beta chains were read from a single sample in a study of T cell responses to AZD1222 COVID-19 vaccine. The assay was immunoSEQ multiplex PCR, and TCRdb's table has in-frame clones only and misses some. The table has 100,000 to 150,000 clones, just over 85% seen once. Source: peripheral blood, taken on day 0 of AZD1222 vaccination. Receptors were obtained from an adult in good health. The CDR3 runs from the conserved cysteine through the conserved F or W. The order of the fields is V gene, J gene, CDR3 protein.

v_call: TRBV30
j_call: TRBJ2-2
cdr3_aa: CAWRSFLYLTGELFF

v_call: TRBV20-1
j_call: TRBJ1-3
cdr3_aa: CSASGQGSLSGNTIYF

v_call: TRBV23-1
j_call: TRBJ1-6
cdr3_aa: CASSSPHPGSDSPLHF

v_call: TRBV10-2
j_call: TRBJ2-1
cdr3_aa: CASRGAQTAYNEQFF

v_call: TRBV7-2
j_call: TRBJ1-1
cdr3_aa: CASSLLALNTEAFF

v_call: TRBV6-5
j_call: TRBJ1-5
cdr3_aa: CASSLAGRGSNQPQHF

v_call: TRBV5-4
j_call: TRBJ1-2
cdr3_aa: CASSPGAADSYGYTF

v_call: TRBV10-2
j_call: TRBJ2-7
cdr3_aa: CASRRGAEQYF

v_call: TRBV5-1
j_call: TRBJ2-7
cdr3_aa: CASRSGGDEQYF

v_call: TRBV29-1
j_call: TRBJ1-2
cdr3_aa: CSVESTGGNYGYTF

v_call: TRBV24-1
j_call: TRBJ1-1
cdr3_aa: CATSDLQGGTEAFF

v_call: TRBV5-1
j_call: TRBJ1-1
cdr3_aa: CASSPGGGFTEAFF

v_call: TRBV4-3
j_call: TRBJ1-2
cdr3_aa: CASSQDGMGNYGYTF

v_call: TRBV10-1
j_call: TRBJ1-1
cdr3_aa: CASSDAGGLMAFF

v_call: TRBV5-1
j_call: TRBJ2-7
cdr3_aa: CASSFRGGSYEQYF

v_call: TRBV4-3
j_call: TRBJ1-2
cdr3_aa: CASSQTIKTGYTF

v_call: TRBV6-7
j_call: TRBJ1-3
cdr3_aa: CASSKKWNTIYF

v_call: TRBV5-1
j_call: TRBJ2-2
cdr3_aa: CASRPTKSQGNTGELFF

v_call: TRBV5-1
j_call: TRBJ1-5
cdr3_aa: CASSLAPGSGNDQPQHF

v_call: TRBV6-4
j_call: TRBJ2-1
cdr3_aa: CASRATKQFF

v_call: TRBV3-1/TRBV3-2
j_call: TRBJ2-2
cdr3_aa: CASSPGVAVFGELFF

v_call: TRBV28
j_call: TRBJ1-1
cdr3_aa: CASSLDRSLKNTEAFF

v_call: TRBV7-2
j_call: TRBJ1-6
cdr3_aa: CASSPHIGGANSPLHF

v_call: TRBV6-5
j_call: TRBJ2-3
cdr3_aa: CASSRGGRSTDTQYF